This is a list of T cell receptor beta chains from one sample in a study of blood T cell repertoires in COVID-19. The method was immunoSEQ multiplex PCR; TCRdb's version includes in-frame clones alone and lacks a portion of them. The table shows around 230,000 clones, with 75% to 85% occurring only once. Sequenced input: peripheral blood. The receptors were sampled from a man over 45 with COVID-19, enrolled during active disease. The conserved cysteine and the conserved F or W are not part of the CDR3 here.

v_call cdr3_aa
TRBV12-5 ASGLGTIETQY
TRBV28 ASRSTWWTSGGEGGDTQY
TRBV12-3/TRBV12-4 ASSPTGTYGYT
TRBV5-1 ASSFDRGQGYT
TRBV6-5 ASSLRQGRSYEQY
TRBV5-8 ASSLRLAGGNEQF
TRBV3-1/TRBV3-2 ASNEQGARGSPLH
TRBV9 ASSVVAGQGGVGDTQY
TRBV6-5 ASREGSEQY
TRBV9 ASSVSGQQETQY
TRBV19 ASSTRRGGQGGNQPQH
TRBV4-3 ASSQGRSQGETQY
TRBV29-1 SVGPDRGEAF
TRBV6-5 ASKSTGVTEAF
TRBV3-1/TRBV3-2 ASSQIKPEWIMNTEAF
TRBV5-1 ASSLGPRTGVTDTQY
TRBV10-3 AIQGPPTWEQF
TRBV5-4 ATKGTTQYQETQY
TRBV10-2 ASSSTSGGIETQY
TRBV19 ASGEINQPQH
TRBV14 ASSRAEGYGYT
TRBV7-3 ASSLTGGSYEQY
TRBV15 ATSREMTGVRGYT
TRBV3-1/TRBV3-2 ASSQGSSYNEQF
TRBV7-2 ASSLSGGVSYNEQF
TRBV9 ASCRTSGATGELF
TRBV2 ASSERGDSLYGYT
TRBV12-3/TRBV12-4 ASSSGPSYT
TRBV5-4 ASRDRGNTEAF
TRBV5-8 ASSPGPDRASSPLH
TRBV18 ASSGSGTRDTQY
TRBV7-8 ASRPRTGFNEQF
TRBV7-3 ASSSRGGPYNEQF
TRBV7-8 ASSLGGRGTDTQY
TRBV5-1 ASSWPGETQY
TRBV7-3 ASNTGTGASPLH
TRBV7-2 ASSLGRGSYNEQF
TRBV5-1 ASSLRDSYEQY
TRBV12-2 ASRFKWDRGTDTQY
TRBV5-1 ASSYQTSPPGETQY
TRBV2 ASSRQTYEQY
TRBV6-2/TRBV6-3 ASSLPSRGKGDQPQH
TRBV14 ASSQDPLGQGQRLGELF
TRBV5-1 ASSLLAGRYNEQF